This T cell receptor beta chain is from a study of technical replicates of blood from several donors. Profiled with immunoSEQ multiplex PCR; TCRdb holds only in-frame clones, not every one. The table has tens of thousands of clones, around 94% seen once. V shed 6 bases and J 1 base; nucleotides not matched to a gene: 12. CDR3 length: 16 amino acids. Per the germline V gene, CDR1 is SGHRS and CDR2 is YFSETQ. This TCR was recovered from a human donor in good health. What was sequenced was T cells isolated from PBMCs. V is TRBV5-1 and J is TRBJ1-1; 7 bases agree with TRBD1. The CDR3 sequence: CASNYRGGSKNTEAFF. CDR3 nucleotide sequence: TGCGCCAGCAATTACAGGGGTGGGAGCAAGAACACTGAAGCTTTCTTT.